Below are 2 T cell receptor beta chains sequenced from a single sample in a study of blood T cell repertoires in COVID-19. TCRdb's table, derived via immunoSEQ multiplex PCR, lists solely in-frame clones and lacks some. The data hold 45,000 to 50,000 clones, with approximately 89% observed a single time. Material: peripheral blood. All receptors come from a man between 50 and 59 years old with acute or convalescent COVID-19.

The genes are TRBV7-2 and TRBJ2-5; D is possibly TRBD1 (6 bases). The V and J ends lost 1 base and 5 bases respectively, with 14 bases between them. CDR3 length: 15 residues. Germline lookup yields CDR1 SGHTA and CDR2 FQGNSA. CDR3 bases: TGTGCCAGCAGCTTAGGGACAGCTGACGGGGAGACCCAGTACTTC. This translates into CASSLGTADGETQYF.

The chain uses TRBV4-1 and TRBJ2-1; 9 nucleotides line up with TRBD2. Unmatched junction bases numbered 7, after V lost 1 base and J lost 9 bases. Per germline, CDR1 MGHRA and CDR2 YSYEKL. The CDR3 length is 15 residues. The CDR3 DNA reads as TGCGCCAGCAGCCAAGGTAGCGGGAGAAGCCTTGAGCAGTTCTTC. Residues: CASSQGSGRSLEQFF.